This T cell receptor beta chain was sequenced in a study of post-analysis software for immune sequencing data (dated by TCRdb to between 2015 and 2017). About the study as a whole: Recorded disease courses included relapsing-remitting, secondary progressive and progressive-relapsing multiple sclerosis, with some patients lacking subtype annotation. The multiple sclerosis patient repertoires were compared with more than 9 previously published healthy control repertoires from donors aged about 6 to 26 years. A subset of samples was prepared in parallel using single-end sample barcoding, then pooled and co-amplified after Illumina adapter ligation. Study-wide conclusions, independent of this receptor: The control group was slightly older than the multiple sclerosis patient group. Compared with controls, multiple sclerosis patients had significantly lower normalized Chao1 diversity, a finding suggesting substantial peripheral T-cell clonal expansion. Patients showed significantly higher frequencies than controls for a few TRBV segments, among them TRBV5-6, TRBV5-1 and TRBV20-1. When samples were clustered directly using the F measure, samples prepared in the same batch co-clustered strongly, which prompted a batch-effect correction.

Counted from cysteine to phenylalanine, this CDR3 has 14 amino acids. Only the CDR3 region is kept as DNA, spanning 42 bases read in frame from base 1. The CDR1 and CDR2 encoded by the germline V gene are MGHRA and YSYEKL. Relative to germline, V is missing 0 bases and J is missing 2 bases, with 1 base of the junction outside any gene match. To demonstrate the VDJtools post-analysis software, TCR beta repertoires were profiled from the peripheral blood of about a dozen young patients with multiple sclerosis. The patients with multiple sclerosis were children and adolescents between roughly 6 and 17 years of age. The library was produced with PCR. TCRdb lists the instrument as Illumina HiSeq 2500. To reduce PCR and sequencing biases, unique molecular identifiers were built into the TCR beta cDNA libraries. Every 1 to 10 million input T cells yielded roughly 500,000 cDNA molecules, meaning each molecule approximated one T cell. The patient libraries were prepared and sequenced with the same protocol used for the earlier healthy control dataset. Samples belonging to the same batch were prepared together, multiplexed and sequenced on a shared HiSeq lane. Per the source publication's procedure: MIGEC was used to process the raw barcoded reads, and molecular identifier groups with only a single read were discarded before consensus assembly and CDR3 extraction. Clonotype tables were post-analysed with VDJtools, normalizing diversity by down-sampling all datasets to the smallest sample size. Repertoire overlap clustering matched CDR3 amino acid but not nucleotide sequences to correct batch-related cross-sample contamination. TCRdb itself trimmed the public reads at Q25 with fastp, ran MiXCR and retained productive beta chains. Each entry merges the rows of one CDR3 protein and shows their most common DNA and genes. TCRdb, rather than the study authors, made the V and J calls. The sample table records hundreds of thousands of distinct CDR3 sequences; 53% of these occur just once. The ten largest clones capture 4.6% of the sample.

Note on this clonotype: Its antigen is not yet known. No per-base quality is available; no much larger clone lies one base away.

The sequence derives from a girl aged 5 to 17 with multiple sclerosis. What was sequenced was blood. The sequence joins TRBV4-1 to TRBJ2-7; 7 junctional bases match TRBD1. Here the CDR3 is given as CASSQETGTYEQYF. At the DNA level, the sequence is TGCGCCAGCAGCCAAGAGACAGGGACCTACGAGCAGTACTTC.